Reported below is one T cell receptor beta chain. These data belong to a study of shared clonotypes between healthy human individuals. Clones were sequenced by immunoSEQ multiplex PCR, and TCRdb holds only the in-frame ones, with some missing. This table has millions of clones, about 92% appearing once. The receptor's source is a man between 18 and 35 years old in good health. Specimen: naive CD4+ T cells sorted from blood. Subset meaning: CD45RA+ positively selected.

CDR3 bases: TGTGCCAGCACCCCAATTAGCACAGATACGCAGTATTTT. Its protein is CASTPISTDTQYF. This chain connects TRBV6-6 to TRBJ2-3; D is unclear. Trimming removed 7 bases at V and 0 bases at J, with 8 bases between. The CDR3 has 13 amino acids. Germline V CDR1 and CDR2: MNHNY, SVGAGI (reference sequence).